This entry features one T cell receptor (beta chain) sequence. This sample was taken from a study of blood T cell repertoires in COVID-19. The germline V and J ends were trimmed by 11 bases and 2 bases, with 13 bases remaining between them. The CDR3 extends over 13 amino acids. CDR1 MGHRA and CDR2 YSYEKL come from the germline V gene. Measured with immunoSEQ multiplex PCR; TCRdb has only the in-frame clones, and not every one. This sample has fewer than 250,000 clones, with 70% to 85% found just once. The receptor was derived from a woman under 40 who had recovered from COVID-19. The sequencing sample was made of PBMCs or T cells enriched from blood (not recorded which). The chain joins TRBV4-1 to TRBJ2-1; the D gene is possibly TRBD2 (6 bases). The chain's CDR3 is CASGEFTYNEQFF. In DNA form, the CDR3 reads TGCGCCTCGGGGGAATTCACCTACAATGAGCAGTTCTTC.